The present T cell receptor beta chain was sequenced within a study of Tregs in tolerant kidney transplant recipients (dated by TCRdb to between 2019 and 2020). Looking at the study overall: The transplants used related donors with nonmyeloablative bone marrow transplantation, and mixed chimerism in the human trials was transient. The study used TCRbeta sequencing to identify donor-specific regulatory T cells before combined kidney and bone marrow transplantation, then tracked those cells after transplant.

For TCRbeta CDR3 sequencing, genomic DNA was extracted from sorted cells using the QIAGEN DNeasy Blood and Tissue Kit. High-throughput TCRbeta CDR3 sequencing, including PCR amplification with bias correction and internal controls, was performed commercially through immunoSEQ. The original methods were these. A unique productive TCRbeta sequence was defined by the CDR3 nucleotide sequence when primers matched, and otherwise by the CDR3 amino acid sequence together with the Vbeta and Jbeta genes. Sorting error was corrected by removing sequences shared between sorted populations at a frequency ratio of 2:1 or less, and the remaining shared sequences were assigned to the higher population. Donor-reactive sequences were defined as at least 5-fold expanded in CFSE-low cells versus unstimulated cells, with frequency of at least 0.01% in CFSE-low cells. Jensen-Shannon divergence calculated on the top 100 TCRbeta sequences ranked by frequency was used to measure repertoire divergence. For any sample with multiple sequencing runs, sorting error was corrected in each run separately before the runs were pooled. TCRdb re-hosts the immuneACCESS table, in-frame sequences only. Its copies lack some clones; in the studies checked, an unresolved V gene accounts for under half of them, and the cause for the rest is not known. D and trimming were read from the DNA, whereas the V and J calls and clone size are those reported in that table. The sample has fewer than 55,000 clones on record. Of the sample, about 0.83% is held by the ten largest clones.

Taken from cysteine to phenylalanine, the CDR3 has 16 residues. The DNA covers only part of the CDR3, 39 bases in frame from base 1. The CDR1 and CDR2 encoded by the germline V gene (reference sequence) are LNHDA and SQIVND. V gives up 7 bases and J gives up 1 base, and the segment between their germline ends measures 16 bases. Overall study results and their limits: In tolerant patients, donor-specific Tregs expanded more than Tregs overall, which suggests antigen-driven rather than nonspecific expansion. Because only a small number of patients were included, the study had limitations, and the results will need to be validated in larger populations as well as under other immunosuppression protocols. Biological reproducibility was not directly assessed, although technical replication error appeared to be minimal. The most biologically relevant and donor-specific TCRbeta repertoire appeared to be identified by expanding Tregs with activated donor B cells. Because the PCR primers were changed over time for some patients, nucleotide-level comparison could not be performed across the samples from those patients.

In the paper's terms, the time point label means: blood sample drawn before combined kidney and bone marrow transplant. Thawed PBMCs were FACS-sorted into unstimulated Tregs (CD4+CD25+CD127-), CD4+ non-Tregs (CD4+CD25-), CD4 cells and CD8 cells. The patients were a handful of recipients of combined kidney and bone marrow transplants from the ITN036ST trial, and samples were available only from these trial subjects. Healthy control blood was processed to PBMCs with a Ficoll density gradient and then cryopreserved, whereas patient PBMCs were collected both before and after transplant. Remarks on this clone: Its antigen is still unknown. Read coverage stops 3 residues before the CDR3 terminus; the germline J gene supplies the remainder.

This receptor was obtained from a human donor who received a combined kidney and bone marrow transplant. This specimen consisted of CD4+ T cells from blood, obtained before the transplant. The rearrangement joined TRBV19 to TRBJ2-2, with a tentative D gene TRBD2 over 6 matching bases. The CDR3 sequence is CASNLPSGVNTGELFF. CDR3 DNA (partial): TGTGCCAGTAATCTCCCCTCGGGGGTGAACACCGGGGAG.